Reported below is one TCR beta chain. This record comes from a study of blood T cell repertoires in COVID-19. J was trimmed by 7 bases and V by 4 bases; bases with no gene match: 12. Germline V gene sequence: CDR1 SGHRS, CDR2 YFSETQ. This CDR3 is 16 amino acids long. Sequencing was performed with immunoSEQ multiplex PCR; in TCRdb, only in-frame clones are kept and a portion is missing. The profile covers more than 70,000 clones, with about 87% appearing a single time and 5.8% taken by the ten largest. Sequenced sample: peripheral blood. The chain has TRBV5-1 and TRBJ2-1; 9 bases are a match to TRBD2. This receptor was identified in a man aged 50 or older with active COVID-19. The CDR3 sequence: CASSMFSSGGPNEQFF. Written as DNA, the CDR3 is TGCGCCAGCAGCATGTTCTCCAGCGGGGGGCCGAATGAGCAGTTCTTC. The full variable domain, completed using reference TRBV5-1 and TRBJ2-1, is KAGVTQTPRYLIKTRGQQVTLSCSPISGHRSVSWYQQTPGQGLQFLFEYFSETQRNKGNFPGRFSGRQFSNSRSEMNVSTLELGDSALYLCASSMFSSGGPNEQFFGPGTRLTVL.